The TCR beta chain under discussion was sequenced for a study of prognosis after radiotherapy for stage I lung cancer. Whole-study context: The study delivered radiotherapy as SBRT in 3 to 5 fractions, with a biologically effective dose of at least 100 Gy. After radiotherapy, distant metastases appeared in a few patients at a median of roughly 7 months, and 15 patients showed no significant progression. Study results and limitations: Reportedly, the usage of TRBV and TRBJ genes was not the same in patients with and without metastases.

Comments on this clonotype: What it recognizes is unknown.

The TCR beta CDR3 region was amplified from genomic DNA, with two rounds of multiplex PCR being used for the amplification. It was primers specific to each TRBV and TRBJ gene that first-round PCR used. One entry per CDR3 protein, called by TCRdb with MiXCR from the multiplex PCR reads. The data show tens of thousands of distinct CDR3 sequences, with around half seen just once and 16% held by the top ten. The CDR3 is 15 amino acids. CDR1 and CDR2 (germline): SGHTA, FQGNSA. Trimming stripped 2 bases from V and 2 bases from J, with 11 bases between. The rearrangement joins TRBV7-2 to TRBJ2-3; D not certain. This TCR was recovered from a donor aged 50 or older with non-small cell lung cancer. The sequenced sample was PBMCs, obtained before or after stereotactic body radiation therapy (not recorded which). The CDR3 coding sequence is TGTGCCAGCAGCTTATTTGGTCATGCCACAGATACGCAGTATTTT. Amino acids: CASSLFGHATDTQYF.